This TCR beta chain was identified in a study of patients and donors after allogeneic stem cell transplantation. Trimming left V 1 base short and J 4 bases short, with 11 bases between. The length of the CDR3 is 15 residues. There are a few counts of this clonotype. TCRdb reanalysed the RT-PCR reads using MiXCR and keeps one entry per CDR3 protein. Of roughly 960,000 distinct CDR3 sequences listed, roughly 18% are singletons. This chain links TRBV12-3 or TRBV12-4 with TRBJ1-3; possibly TRBD1 for D (5 bases). This TCR came from a human donor who was either an allogeneic HSCT recipient or a stem cell or donor lymphocyte infusion donor (not recorded which). It is not recorded whose cells these are; they may come from a transplant donor. Sequences were obtained from blood, either unsorted or a sorted T cell fraction (not recorded which). Here the CDR3 DNA reads TGTGCCAGCAGTTTAGACGGGGGAGGCGGAAACACCATATATTTT. Its protein product is CASSLDGGGGNTIYF.